These 29 T cell receptor beta chains were sequenced from one sample in a study of post-analysis software for immune sequencing data. Findings of the study overall: Higher frequency in patients than in controls was seen for roughly five TRBV segments, with TRBV5-6, TRBV5-1 and TRBV20-1 among them.

Prepared TCR beta cDNA libraries contained unique molecular identifiers. Via MiXCR, TCRdb re-called the PCR reads, giving one row per CDR3 protein. The sample lists 500,000 to 600,000 distinct CDR3 sequences, 44% seen once, with about 1.5% in the top ten. Antigens for these TCRs are unknown. The sequencing sample was made of blood. The receptors come from a girl between 10 and 17 years old with multiple sclerosis.

This clonotype was observed a few times. The gene calls are TRBV5-1 and TRBJ2-6, with D possibly matching TRBD2 (5 bases). Germline lookup yields CDR1 SGHRS and CDR2 YFSETQ. V was pared by 0 bases and J by 1 base, with 17 bases between. The CDR3 runs 19 residues. CDR3 DNA sequence: TGCGCCAGCAGCTTGGTCCTCACCTCAGGAGGTTCTGGGGCCAACGTCCTGACTTTC. Amino acids: CASSLVLTSGGSGANVLTF. The whole variable domain, remainder taken from reference TRBV5-1 and TRBJ2-6, is KAGVTQTPRYLIKTRGQQVTLSCSPISGHRSVSWYQQTPGQGLQFLFEYFSETQRNKGNFPGRFSGRQFSNSRSEMNVSTLELGDSALYLCASSLVLTSGGSGANVLTFGAGSRLTVL.

The rearrangement joins TRBV6-5 to TRBJ2-5; perhaps TRBD2 as D (6 bases). Germline-derived CDR1 and CDR2 are MNHEY and SVGAGI. The CDR3 contains 14 residues. The V end lost 2 bases, the J end lost 1 base, and 8 bases lay between the germline ends. Here the CDR3 reads CASSYRRGQETQYF. CDR3 in DNA: TGTGCCAGCAGTTACCGGCGGGGCCAAGAGACCCAGTACTTC.

The chain employs TRBV12-3 or TRBV12-4 and TRBJ1-6, with 9 bases fitting TRBD1. V lost 5 bases to trimming and J lost 8 bases; unmatched junction nucleotides: 4. The CDR3 is 14 residues long. The CDR3 region is CASSPGQGDSPLHF. CDR3 DNA sequence: TGTGCCAGCAGTCCGGGACAGGGAGATTCACCCCTCCACTTT.

This clonotype was found a few times. CDR3 DNA: TGCGCCAGCAGCCTGTCGGGACACGGCTCTTATGAGCAGTTCTTC. Protein product: CASSLSGHGSYEQFF. J is TRBJ2-1 and V is TRBV5-1; possibly TRBD1 for D (6 bases). In germline, CDR1 is SGHRS, CDR2 YFSETQ. The CDR3 runs to 15 residues. V was clipped by 4 bases and J by 8 bases, with 19 bases between them.

The J gene is TRBJ1-1, the V gene TRBV30, with D unresolved. Germline-derived CDR1 and CDR2 are GTSNPN and SVGIG (reference sequence). The CDR3 runs to 17 residues. The ends were cut back, 0 bases at V and 6 bases at J, with 23 bases in the middle. CDR3 protein: CAWSVRGLSTQKAEAFF. As DNA, the CDR3 is TGTGCCTGGAGTGTACGAGGCCTATCCACACAAAAGGCTGAAGCTTTCTTT.

In this sample, this clonotype turned up a few times. The chain links TRBV7-6 to TRBJ2-5; D is possibly TRBD2 (6 bases). The V gene's germline CDR1 is SGHVS and CDR2 FNYEAQ. With 1 base removed from V and 4 bases from J, the gap between germline ends came to 16 bases. CDR3 length: 16 residues. In nucleotides, the CDR3 is TGTGCCAGCAGCTTAGTCCCACTAGCAGGTGGAGAGACCCAGTACTTC. The encoded protein is CASSLVPLAGGETQYF.

This clonotype came up a few times. J is TRBJ2-4 and V is TRBV29-1; D possibly matches TRBD1 or TRBD2 (6 bases each). This CDR3 has 16 amino acids. Trimming removed 8 bases from V and 1 base from J, with 21 bases in between. CDR1 and CDR2 (germline): SQVTM, ANQGSEA. This CDR3 is CSTWRDTEPAKNIQYF. The CDR3 region has the DNA TGCAGCACCTGGAGGGACACGGAACCGGCCAAAAACATTCAGTACTTC.

This clonotype occurred a few times. This sequence joins TRBV7-2 and TRBJ2-4; 7 bases line up with TRBD2. The V and J ends lost 3 bases and 8 bases, in that order; junction bases with no gene match: 7. The CDR3 has 14 residues. Germline-derived CDR1 and CDR2 are SGHTA and FQGNSA. In nucleotides, the CDR3 is TGTGCCAGCAGCTTCCGGGGAGGGAGGGACATTCAGTACTTC. Its translation: CASSFRGGRDIQYF.

This clonotype was seen only a few times. This chain connects TRBV29-1 to TRBJ2-5, with 9 bases aligning to TRBD1. The better agreement between TRBJ2-7 and the DNA end casts doubt on the J call. CDR3 length equals 13 residues. Germline CDR1 SQVTM, CDR2 ANQGSEA. The CDR3 DNA reads TGCAGCGGGGGACAGGGTGTAAACTACGAGCAGTACTTC. Amino acids: CSGGQGVNYEQYF.

V usage is TRBV28 and J usage is TRBJ1-5; maybe TRBD1 (5 bases). CDR3 size: 16 residues. From germline, CDR1 is MDHEN and CDR2 SYDVKM. V lost 7 bases to trimming and J lost 2 bases, with 18 bases between them. In nucleotides, the CDR3 is TGTGCCAGCACCCCTCGTCGGGGGAAACGCAATCAGCCCCAGCATTTT. This codes for CASTPRRGKRNQPQHF.

Of note for this clonotype: A clone one base away is much larger, so this may be a read error. The V call is TRBV20-1, the J call TRBJ2-5; 8 positions match TRBD1. The J call could be wrong; TRBJ2-7 is a better fit for the DNA end. The CDR3 is 14 amino acids. CDR1 is DFQATT, CDR2 SNEGSKA, per germline (reference sequence). The CDR3: CSAAGQGGPHEQYF. The CDR3 DNA sequence: TGCAGTGCTGCCGGACAGGGCGGACCCCACGAGCAGTACTTC.

This clonotype occurred a few times. V gene TRBV29-1 combines with J gene TRBJ1-1; D not certain. V was pared by 2 bases and J by 0 bases, with 7 bases between. The CDR3 consists of 13 residues. CDR1 is SQVTM, CDR2 ANQGSEA, per germline. CDR3 sequence: CSVEPHLNTEAFF. The CDR3 DNA follows: TGCAGCGTTGAACCACACCTGAACACTGAAGCTTTCTTT.

The genes are TRBV7-3 and TRBJ2-1, with D perhaps TRBD2 (5 bases). The germline V and J ends were trimmed by 5 bases and 5 bases, with 16 bases remaining between them. This CDR3 spans 15 amino acids. From germline, CDR1 is SGHTA and CDR2 FQGTGA. The CDR3: CASSPPGVSDNEQFF. In nucleotides, the CDR3 is TGTGCCAGCAGCCCCCCCGGGGTTAGCGACAATGAGCAGTTCTTC.

The V call is TRBV7-2, the J call TRBJ1-2; D call uncertain. V shed 1 base and J shed 4 bases, with 13 bases lying between them. The CDR3 consists of 15 residues. From germline, CDR1 is SGHTA and CDR2 FQGNSA. In nucleotides, the CDR3 is TGTGCCAGCAGCTTAGATGGCAGAAGGGCCTATGGCTACACCTTC. As protein: CASSLDGRRAYGYTF. The entire variable domain, with the rest obtained from reference TRBV7-2 and TRBJ1-2, is as follows: GAGVSQSPSNKVTEKGKDVELRCDPISGHTALYWYRQSLGQGLEFLIYFQGNSAPDKSGLPSDRFSAERTGGSVSTLTIQRTQQEDSAVYLCASSLDGRRAYGYTFGSGTRLTVV.

This clonotype occurred once. The gene calls are TRBV11-2 and TRBJ2-1, with D unresolved. Trimming cost V 10 bases and J 6 bases, with 10 bases left between them. The CDR3 has 11 residues. Germline-derived CDR1 and CDR2 are SGHAT and FQNNGV. The CDR3 is CATRTGNEQFF. The CDR3, as DNA: TGTGCCACCCGAACGGGCAATGAGCAGTTCTTC.

The CDR3 sequence is CASSQETGGGRGYTF. Written as DNA, the CDR3 is TGTGCCAGCAGCCAAGAAACAGGGGGCGGACGGGGCTACACCTTC. The chain employs TRBV4-2 and TRBJ1-2, with TRBD1 matching 9 bases. In germline, CDR1 is LGHNA, CDR2 YNFKEQ. The CDR3 contains 15 residues. V was clipped by 0 bases and J by 8 bases; unmatched bases: 7.

This clonotype was observed a single time. The CDR3, as DNA: TGTGCCAGCAGCGCCCGACAGGGAGGCTCCTACAATGAGCAGTTCTTC. Encoded protein: CASSARQGGSYNEQFF. The chain links TRBV11-1 to TRBJ2-1, with a weak D call TRBD1 (7 bases). Trimming left V 5 bases short and J 0 bases short, with 14 bases between. The CDR3 consists of 16 residues. CDR1 and CDR2 (germline): SGHAT, FQDESV (reference sequence).

The genes are TRBV9 and TRBJ2-3; D gene uncertain. Germline V gene sequence: CDR1 SGDLS, CDR2 YYNGEE. V lost 4 bases, J lost 9 bases, and 18 bases lay in between. This CDR3 is built from 14 residues. CDR3 residues: CASSPLDIERTQYF. The DNA of the CDR3 is TGTGCCAGCAGCCCATTAGATATAGAGAGGACGCAGTATTTT.

V gene TRBV10-1 combines with J gene TRBJ2-1; 8 bases match TRBD2. Unmatched junction bases numbered 6, after V lost 0 bases and J lost 2 bases. The CDR3 is made up of 17 amino acids. CDR1 and CDR2 (germline): WNHNN, SYGVQD (reference sequence). The CDR3 is CASSESTSGSAYNEQFF. In DNA, the CDR3 is TGCGCCAGCAGTGAGTCTACGAGCGGGAGTGCCTACAATGAGCAGTTCTTC.

The V and J genes are TRBV7-6 and TRBJ1-2; weak D call: TRBD1 (6 bases). Germline lookup yields CDR1 SGHVS and CDR2 FNYEAQ. The CDR3 runs to 13 residues. V lost 0 bases to trimming and J lost 7 bases, with 9 bases between them. The CDR3 coding sequence is TGTGCCAGCAGCTTAGCACAGGGATCTGGCTACACCTTC. Encoded protein: CASSLAQGSGYTF.

CDR3 region: CASGGDSKTQYF. CDR3 nucleotide sequence: TGTGCCAGTGGAGGGGATTCCAAGACCCAGTACTTC. The genes are TRBV7-9 and TRBJ2-7, with D possibly matching TRBD2 (6 bases). The assigned J gene may be wrong: the sequence end matches TRBJ2-5 better. Germline V gene data show CDR1 as SEHNR and CDR2 as FQNEAQ (reference sequence). The CDR3 sequence is 12 residues long.

A few counts support this clonotype. The chain uses TRBV5-6 and TRBJ2-7; 7 bases align to TRBD1. The DNA end is more similar to TRBJ2-5, so the J call may be wrong. The CDR3 extends over 13 amino acids. CDR1 SGHDT and CDR2 YYEEEE come from the germline V gene. The CDR3 loop reads CASSEQGLETQYF. In DNA form, the CDR3 reads TGTGCCAGCAGCGAACAGGGGTTGGAGACCCAGTACTTC.

The chain joins TRBV27 to TRBJ2-3; 8 nucleotides line up with TRBD1. The CDR3 spans 14 residues. CDR1 is MNHEY, CDR2 SMNVEV, per germline (reference sequence). Trimming cost V 6 bases and J 3 bases; bases outside gene matches: 5. CDR3 in amino acids: CASSQTGVTDTQYF. The DNA for the CDR3 is TGTGCCAGCAGCCAGACAGGGGTGACAGATACGCAGTATTTT.

In this sample, this clonotype turned up a few times. The chain combines TRBV7-8 with TRBJ1-1; D is ambiguous. Looked up from germline, CDR1 is SGHVS and CDR2 is FQNEAQ. Trimming removed 7 bases from V and 5 bases from J, with 11 bases in between. The CDR3 sequence is 12 residues long. As DNA, the CDR3 is TGTGCCAGCAAGTCCGCCGGGACTGAAGCTTTCTTT. Translating it yields CASKSAGTEAFF.

This clonotype was seen only a few times. The V gene is TRBV5-1, the J gene TRBJ2-3, with 16 bases fitting TRBD2. Germline assignment: CDR1 SGHRS and CDR2 YFSETQ. Trimming removed 3 bases from V and 4 bases from J; junction bases left unmatched: 5. The CDR3 runs to 17 residues. DNA of the CDR3: TGCGCCAGCAGCTCTACCGGGACTAGCGGGGGGGCAGATACGCAGTATTTT. This encodes CASSSTGTSGGADTQYF.

The chain has TRBV20-1 and TRBJ2-7, with 12 bases fitting TRBD1. With 6 bases clipped from V and 7 bases from J, the junction kept 16 bases outside the gene matches. Germline V lookup: CDR1 DFQATT, CDR2 SNEGSKA (reference sequence). The CDR3 is 16 residues long. CDR3 sequence reads: CSATGQGASGYNEQYF. CDR3 DNA: TGCAGTGCCACGGGACAGGGGGCGTCGGGCTACAATGAGCAGTACTTC.

This clonotype occurred a few times. The chain joins TRBV6-1 to TRBJ1-2, with a weak D call TRBD1 (5 bases). CDR3 length: 14 residues. CDR1 is MNHNS, CDR2 SASEGT, per germline. The germline V and J ends were trimmed by 2 bases and 4 bases, with 11 bases remaining between them. The DNA for the CDR3 is TGTGCCAGCAGTGAATGGGACGGAAGCTATGGCTACACCTTC. Amino acid sequence: CASSEWDGSYGYTF.

The gene calls are TRBV7-9 and TRBJ2-3; the match to TRBD1 covers 9 bases. V gave up 3 bases and J gave up 5 bases; unmatched junction bases: 12. Germline values: CDR1 SEHNR, CDR2 FQNEAQ (reference sequence). The CDR3 is 17 amino acids. The chain's CDR3 is CASSFGTGFIKRDTQYF. Written as DNA, the CDR3 is TGTGCCAGCAGCTTCGGGACAGGGTTCATTAAAAGAGATACGCAGTATTTT.

The genes are TRBV12-3 or TRBV12-4 and TRBJ1-5, with 7 positions matching TRBD1. V trimming: 8 bases; J trimming: 0 bases; junction bases outside the gene matches: 13. There are 17 residues in the CDR3. CDR3 sequence reads: CASVYWVGDSSNQPQHF. CDR3 DNA sequence: TGTGCCAGCGTATATTGGGTGGGGGACAGTAGCAATCAGCCCCAGCATTTT.